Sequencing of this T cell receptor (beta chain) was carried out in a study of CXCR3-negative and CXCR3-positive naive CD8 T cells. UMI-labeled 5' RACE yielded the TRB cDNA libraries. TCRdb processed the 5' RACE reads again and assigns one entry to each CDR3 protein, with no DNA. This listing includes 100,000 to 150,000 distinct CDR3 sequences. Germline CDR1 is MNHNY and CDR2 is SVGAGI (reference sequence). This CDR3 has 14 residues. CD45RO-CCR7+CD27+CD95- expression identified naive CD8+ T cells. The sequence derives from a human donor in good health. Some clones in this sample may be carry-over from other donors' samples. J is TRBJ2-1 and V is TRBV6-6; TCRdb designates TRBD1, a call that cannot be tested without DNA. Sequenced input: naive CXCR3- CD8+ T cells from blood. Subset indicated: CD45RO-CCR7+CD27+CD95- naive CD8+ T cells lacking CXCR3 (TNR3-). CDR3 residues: CASSYGRASDEQFF.